This TCR beta chain is drawn from a study of T-cell reconstitution after alpha-beta-depleted transplantation in children. This clonotype was counted ten times or more. Unique molecular identifiers were used in preparing the TCRbeta library. TCRdb re-derived calls from the PCR reads in MiXCR, one entry per CDR3 protein. The table lists around 380,000 distinct CDR3 sequences, approximately 10% of them singletons, with roughly 6% in the top ten. The CDR3 is made up of 15 amino acids. V gave up 2 bases and J gave up 7 bases, with 12 bases separating them. The receptor comes from a human donor who donated a stem cell graft to a child with acute myeloid leukemia. The V call is TRBV12-3 or TRBV12-4, the J call TRBJ1-6; D gene uncertain. The sample here was PBMCs from the stem cell graft donor, taken from the stem cell graft. CDR3 protein: CASSLPRGRNSPLHF. The CDR3 DNA is TGTGCCAGCAGTTTACCCCGCGGGAGAAATTCACCCCTCCACTTT.